This entry features one T cell receptor (beta chain) sequence. Which antigen it targets is not known. No base quality information exists; no much larger clone differs at one position. This specimen belongs to a study of T cell responses to AZD1222 COVID-19 vaccine (dated by TCRdb to about 2021). Notes on the research overall: A total of just over 230 trial participants underwent TCR sequencing, of whom nearly 210 received two doses of AZD1222 and approximately 25 received two doses of the MenACWY control vaccine. Enrollment into the trials was organized by age into subgroups of 18-55, 56-69 and 70-plus years, and those subgroups contained 148, 28 and 57 TCR-sequenced participants, respectively.

The CDR3 regions of human TCRbeta chains were analyzed by immunosequencing. From the authors' description of their analysis: Repertoire TCRs were checked for matches against a reference library of SARS-CoV-2-specific TCRs that had been generated using the MIRA antigen-specificity platform. Breadth was defined as the fraction of unique TCRs that were SARS-CoV-2-associated, and depth was defined as the fraction of total T cells that were SARS-CoV-2-associated. Using the MIRA data, each spike-specific TCR was assigned both to the spike region to which the TCR was reactive and to a CD4 or CD8 class. Log10-transformed breadth and depth values were compared by one-way ANOVA with Sidak's multiple comparisons tests. As stored in TCRdb, this immuneACCESS dataset retains in-frame rearrangements with V and J assigned. A fraction of the clones does not appear; measured against another copy, unresolved V genes explain less than half of the discrepancy, and the remainder lacks a known reason. The V and J calls and the clone size are those of that table, but D and trimming were determined from the DNA. This sample has approximately 89,000 clones in its table, and 85% to 95% of those were observed once. The top ten clones comprise less than 5.5% of the sample.

Looking up the germline V gene (reference sequence) yields CDR1 MNHNY and CDR2 SVGAGI. From the cysteine up to the phenylalanine, the CDR3 has a length of 15 residues. Only the CDR3 DNA stays, 45 bases, in frame from base 1. The V end loses 6 bases and the J end loses 4 bases, and a stretch of 16 bases separates them. Interpreted using the paper, the time point label stands for: baseline before first vaccination. In the paper's terms, the treatment or condition label means: meningococcal conjugate vaccine given as trial control. Vaccinee samples were obtained from the UK trials COV001 and COV002, which included a single-blind randomized controlled phase 2/3 trial of AZD1222 (ChAdOx1 nCoV-19) in healthy adults. For TCRbeta chain sequencing, PBMC samples from trial participants were taken at day 0 and at day 28 after the second dose. Beyond this particular receptor, the publication reports: Conclusions about previously exposed vaccinees were limited because only six AZD1222 recipients were SARS-CoV-2 seropositive at baseline. Participants were mostly white British, with more females than males. The authors suggested clonal diversity may have been underestimated. No day 14 peak-response samples were available, so repertoires were characterized only after the peak T cell response. Nearly half of unique spike-specific TCRs reportedly recognized epitopes outside regions mutated in the B.1.351 and B.1.1.7 variants. The 56-69-year group was small, and its depth increase did not reach significance, likely because of low power. The whole spike protein was spanned by vaccine-associated CD4 TCRs, and dominant responses were seen in regions 160-218 and 743-854. After two AZD1222 doses, spike-specific TCR breadth and depth were significantly higher than at day 0 and than in MenACWY recipients.

Sequenced material: peripheral blood, taken on day 0 of MenACWY control vaccination. The V and J genes are TRBV6-6 and TRBJ2-1, with the D gene too uncertain to name. The TCR was taken from an adult in good health. The DNA sequence is given as TGTGCCAGCAGAACAGCTTCTTTCATGTACAATGAGCAGTTCTTC. This sequence encodes CASRTASFMYNEQFF.